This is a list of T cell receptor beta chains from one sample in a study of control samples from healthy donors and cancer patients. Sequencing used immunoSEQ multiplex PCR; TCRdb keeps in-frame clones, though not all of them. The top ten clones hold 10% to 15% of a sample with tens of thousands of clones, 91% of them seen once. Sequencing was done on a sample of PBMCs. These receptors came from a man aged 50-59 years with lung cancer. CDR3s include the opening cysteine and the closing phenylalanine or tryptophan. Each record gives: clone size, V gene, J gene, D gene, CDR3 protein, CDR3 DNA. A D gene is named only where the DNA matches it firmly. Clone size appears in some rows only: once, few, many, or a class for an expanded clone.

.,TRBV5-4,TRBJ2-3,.,CASSLAWTDTQYF,TGTGCCAGCAGCTTAGCCTGGACAGATACGCAGTATTTT
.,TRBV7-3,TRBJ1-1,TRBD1,CASSSSGGSSAFF,TGTGCCAGCAGCTCCTCAGGGGGCTCTTCAGCTTTCTTT
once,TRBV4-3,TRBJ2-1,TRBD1,CASSQEGGRPNEQFF,TGCGCCAGCAGCCAAGAAGGGGGCAGGCCGAATGAGCAGTTCTTC
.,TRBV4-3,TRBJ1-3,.,CASSQDQADSGNTIYF,TGCGCCAGCAGCCAAGATCAAGCAGACTCTGGAAACACCATATATTTT
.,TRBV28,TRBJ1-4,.,CASQNPANEKLFF,TGTGCCAGCCAAAATCCAGCTAATGAAAAACTGTTTTTT
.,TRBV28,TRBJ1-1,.,CASSSPGDTEAFF,TGTGCCAGCAGTTCACCAGGGGACACTGAAGCTTTCTTT
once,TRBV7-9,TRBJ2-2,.,CASSFLDTGELFF,TGTGCCAGCAGCTTTTTAGACACCGGGGAGCTGTTTTTT
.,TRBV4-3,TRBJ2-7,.,CASSQDAAGTYEQYF,TGCGCCAGCAGCCAAGACGCAGCAGGGACCTACGAGCAGTACTTC
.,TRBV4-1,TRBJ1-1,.,CASSQGILNTEAFF,TGCGCCAGCAGCCAAGGGATCTTGAACACTGAAGCTTTCTTT
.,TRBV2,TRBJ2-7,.,CASSADGSSYEQYF,TGTGCCAGCAGCGCAGACGGGAGCTCCTACGAGCAGTACTTC
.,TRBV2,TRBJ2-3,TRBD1,CASSALQGANTQYF,TGTGCCAGCAGTGCTTTACAGGGGGCAAATACGCAGTATTTT
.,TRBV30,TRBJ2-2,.,CAWSVKTGGSNTGELFF,TGTGCCTGGAGTGTAAAAACAGGAGGATCGAACACCGGGGAGCTGTTTTTT
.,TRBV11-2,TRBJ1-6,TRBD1,CASSIDRGSSPLHF,TGTGCCAGCAGCATAGACAGGGGAAGTTCACCCCTCCACTTT
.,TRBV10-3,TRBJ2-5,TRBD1,CAISGIRDRGEETQYF,TGTGCCATCAGTGGGATTAGGGACAGGGGTGAAGAGACCCAGTACTTC
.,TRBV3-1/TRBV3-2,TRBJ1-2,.,CASSQNDGANYGYTF,TGTGCCAGCAGCCAAAATGACGGAGCTAACTATGGCTACACCTTC
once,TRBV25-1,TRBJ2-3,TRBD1,CASSAFGTGGTDTQYF,TGTGCCAGCAGTGCCTTCGGGACAGGAGGCACAGATACGCAGTATTTT
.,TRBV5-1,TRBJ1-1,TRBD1,CASSRGQSNTEAFF,TGCGCCAGCAGCAGGGGGCAATCGAACACTGAAGCTTTCTTT
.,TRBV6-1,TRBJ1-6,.,CASSERDNGDSPLHF,TGTGCCAGCAGTGAACGGGACAACGGCGATTCACCCCTCCACTTT
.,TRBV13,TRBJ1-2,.,CASSSNLLWDYGYTF,TGTGCCAGCAGCTCCAACTTGTTATGGGACTATGGCTACACCTTC
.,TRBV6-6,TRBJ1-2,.,CASSYGADAGGYTF,TGTGCCAGCAGTTACGGCGCCGACGCGGGGGGCTACACCTTC
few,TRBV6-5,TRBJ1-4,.,CASSYRSDEKLFF,TGTGCCAGCAGTTACCGATCCGATGAAAAACTGTTTTTT
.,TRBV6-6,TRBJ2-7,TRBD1,CASRETGRSYEQYF,TGTGCCAGCCGAGAGACAGGGCGGTCCTACGAGCAGTACTTC
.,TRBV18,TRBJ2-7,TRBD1,CASSLTGAYEQYF,TGTGCCAGCTCACTGACAGGGGCCTACGAGCAGTACTTC
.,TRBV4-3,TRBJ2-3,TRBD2,CASSQALAGGTDTQYF,TGCGCCAGCAGCCAAGCCCTAGCGGGGGGCACAGATACGCAGTATTTT